A selection of T cell receptor beta chains follows, all from one sample in a study of graft-versus-host responses after intestinal transplantation. Repertoires were generated with immunoSEQ multiplex PCR, while TCRdb's copy carries only in-frame clones and drops some. The sample records 60,000 or so clones, around 90% being singletons. The starting material was PBMCs, obtained about 4 months after intestinal transplantation. The receptors were sampled from a human patient who received an intestinal transplant, so some T cells may come from the graft donor. Both conserved end residues are part of each CDR3. Fields, in order: clone size, V gene, J gene, D gene, CDR3 DNA, CDR3 protein. The D gene is left open where the match is weak. Clone size appears in some rows only: once, few, many, or a class for an expanded clone.

NA	TRBV7-2	TRBJ2-6	NA	TGTGCCAGCAGCCGGGACGCCTCTGGGGCCAACGTCCTGACTTTC	CASSRDASGANVLTF
few	TRBV28	TRBJ2-7	TRBD1	TGTGCCAGCAGCCCAGGGGGCTACGAGCAGTACTTC	CASSPGGYEQYF
NA	TRBV6-5	TRBJ1-2	NA	TGTGCCAGCAGTTACTTAGCCAGGGACGGCTACACCTTC	CASSYLARDGYTF
NA	TRBV10-3	TRBJ2-7	NA	TGTGCCATCAGTGAGGGACTGACCTACGAGCAGTACTTC	CAISEGLTYEQYF
NA	TRBV18	TRBJ2-5	TRBD1	TGTGCCAGCTCGCCTGACAGGGGGTCAGAGACCCAGTACTTC	CASSPDRGSETQYF
NA	TRBV29-1	TRBJ1-1	TRBD1	TGCAGCGTTGTGGGACAGAGCACTGAAGCTTTCTTT	CSVVGQSTEAFF
NA	TRBV18	TRBJ2-7	TRBD2	TGTGCCAGCTCCCGAACTTGGGGGGGGACTACCTACGAGCAGTACTTC	CASSRTWGGTTYEQYF
NA	TRBV5-1	TRBJ2-5	TRBD2	TGCGCCAGCGGTTGGGGCCTAGGCGGGAGAGAGACCCAGTACTTC	CASGWGLGGRETQYF
NA	TRBV19	TRBJ2-1	TRBD1	TGTGCCAGTAGTATACGCCGGACAGGACTGTACAATGAGCAGTTCTTC	CASSIRRTGLYNEQFF
NA	TRBV28	TRBJ2-3	TRBD2	TGTGCCAGCAGTTTCCCTAGCGGGGGGGCTGAAGATACGCAGTATTTT	CASSFPSGGAEDTQYF
NA	TRBV11-1	TRBJ1-1	NA	TGTGCCAGCAGCTTCAGCGGGACTGAAGCTTTCTTT	CASSFSGTEAFF
NA	TRBV5-4	TRBJ2-3	TRBD2	TGTGCCAGCAGCAAAGGGACTAGCGGAAGCACAGATACGCAGTATTTT	CASSKGTSGSTDTQYF
few	TRBV5-1	TRBJ1-1	NA	TGCGCCAGCAGCTTGGCCGGGGGAGGGTACACTGAAGCTTTCTTT	CASSLAGGGYTEAFF
NA	TRBV6-6	TRBJ1-1	TRBD1	TGTGCCAGCAGTTACTCCGGGACAGGTGAAGCTTTCTTT	CASSYSGTGEAFF
NA	TRBV29-1	TRBJ2-7	TRBD1	TGCAGCGTCAGGACAGGTTTTGACTACGAGCAGTACTTC	CSVRTGFDYEQYF
NA	TRBV29-1	TRBJ2-1	TRBD2	TGCAGCGTCTATAGCGGGGGGCCGAGAAGGGGGCAGTTCTTC	CSVYSGGPRRGQFF
NA	TRBV5-5	TRBJ1-2	TRBD1	TGTGCCAGCAGCCTGCGGGACAGGGTCGGCTACACCTTC	CASSLRDRVGYTF
NA	TRBV28	TRBJ1-5	NA	TGTGCCAGCAGTTCAAGACATTCCACCCCTAATCAGCCCCAGCATTTT	CASSSRHSTPNQPQHF
few	TRBV6-1	TRBJ2-1	TRBD1	TGTGCCAGCTCCCGGGGGGGACAGGGGGCTACTGAGCAGTTCTTC	CASSRGGQGATEQFF
NA	TRBV5-1	TRBJ2-5	TRBD1	TGCGCCAGCAGCTTGGCCACAGGGGGCGGGGAGACCCAGTACTTC	CASSLATGGGETQYF
NA	TRBV6-5	TRBJ1-2	NA	TGTGCCAGCAGTTACGGGGACATCGGCTATGGCTACACCTTC	CASSYGDIGYGYTF
NA	TRBV5-1	TRBJ2-1	NA	TGCGCCAGCAGCCGGGGCGTAGCGGATGACTCCTACAATGAGCAGTTCTTC	CASSRGVADDSYNEQFF
NA	TRBV7-2	TRBJ1-2	TRBD1	TGTGCCAGCAGCTTAAATCCAGGGGGCATCGGCTACACCTTC	CASSLNPGGIGYTF
NA	TRBV29-1	TRBJ2-3	NA	TGCAGCGCCGGCCGAGATACGCAGTATTTT	CSAGRDTQYF
NA	TRBV4-1	TRBJ2-7	NA	TGCGCCAGCAGCCACGTAAGCAGGGGCGGTAGCTCCTACGAGCAGTACTTC	CASSHVSRGGSSYEQYF
NA	TRBV5-4	TRBJ1-2	NA	TGTGCCAGCAGCTTGGATAATAACTATGGCTACACCTTC	CASSLDNNYGYTF
NA	TRBV5-4	TRBJ1-5	NA	TGTAAAAAGGCTGGGGGGAGAAGGTATAGCAATCAGCCCCAGCATTTT	CKKAGGRRYSNQPQHF
NA	TRBV2	TRBJ1-2	NA	TGTGCCAGCAGCACACAGGGTCTCCCCGCCAATGGCTACACCTTC	CASSTQGLPANGYTF
NA	TRBV6-1	TRBJ1-6	TRBD1	TGTGCCAGCCGGGCATGGGACAGGGATAAGTCCCTCCACTTT	CASRAWDRDKSLHF
NA	TRBV7-9	TRBJ2-1	TRBD2	TGTGCCAGCAGCTCTCCAGCGGGAGTATGGGATGAGCAGTTCTTC	CASSSPAGVWDEQFF
NA	TRBV5-4	TRBJ1-1	TRBD1	TGTGCCAGCAGCTTGGGTCCCGGGACAGGGGTTATGAACACTGAAGCTTTCTTT	CASSLGPGTGVMNTEAFF
NA	TRBV27	TRBJ2-7	NA	TGTGCCAGCAGTATACCAGGATTTCTAAACGAGCAGTACTTC	CASSIPGFLNEQYF
NA	TRBV5-1	TRBJ2-5	TRBD2	TGCGCCAGCAGCTTGAGGGGACTAGCGGTCCAAGAGACCCAGTACTTC	CASSLRGLAVQETQYF
NA	TRBV28	TRBJ2-1	TRBD1	TGTGCCAGCAGTTATCCGGGACAGGGGGACAATGAGCAGTTCTTC	CASSYPGQGDNEQFF
NA	TRBV10-3	TRBJ2-7	NA	TGTGCCACCGGATTCGGCGGTTACGAGCAGTACTTC	CATGFGGYEQYF
NA	TRBV6-6	TRBJ2-2	NA	TGTGCCAGCAGGGTCGGGACCGCGAACGGGGAGCTGTTTTTT	CASRVGTANGELFF
once	TRBV29-1	TRBJ2-1	NA	TGCAGCGTCCGGGACACTCGGGAGCAGTTCTTC	CSVRDTREQFF
NA	TRBV28	TRBJ1-4	NA	TGTGCCAGCAGCCCCGCCCCAGCAACTAATGAAAAACTGTTTTTT	CASSPAPATNEKLFF
NA	TRBV5-6	TRBJ2-3	NA	TGTGCCAGCAGCTTGGTCGCCACTAACACAGATACGCAGTATTTT	CASSLVATNTDTQYF
once	TRBV29-1	TRBJ2-1	TRBD2	TGCAGCGTTGAGCGGCTAGCGGGGGATGAGCAGTTCTTC	CSVERLAGDEQFF
NA	TRBV5-4	TRBJ1-5	TRBD1	TGTGCCAGCAGCTCTAGATTGGGGAGGGCAGGGGGCGGTCAGCCCCAGCATTTT	CASSSRLGRAGGGQPQHF
NA	TRBV18	TRBJ2-7	NA	TGTGCCAGCTCTCCGGACGCAGCCAACGAGCAGTACTTC	CASSPDAANEQYF
once	TRBV2	TRBJ1-1	TRBD1	TGTGCCAGCAGTGATCGGGACAGGGGGATGAACACTGAAGCTTTCTTT	CASSDRDRGMNTEAFF
NA	TRBV6-5	TRBJ2-1	NA	TGTGCCAGCAGTTACTCGCACAGGGTGATGTACAATGAGCAGTTCTTC	CASSYSHRVMYNEQFF
NA	TRBV5-6	TRBJ2-2	NA	TGTGCCAGCAGCTTCCGGCCTAGCGACACCGGGGAGCTGTTTTTT	CASSFRPSDTGELFF
NA	TRBV19	TRBJ1-5	TRBD1	TGTGCCAGTAGGACAGGGTGGTATCAGCCCCAGCATTTT	CASRTGWYQPQHF
NA	TRBV13	TRBJ1-1	NA	TGTGCCACCATAGGGGAAACTGAAGCTTTCTTT	CATIGETEAFF
NA	TRBV19	TRBJ2-1	NA	TGTGCCAGTAGTATGGGTTTAGCGGTCTACAATGAGCAGTTCTTC	CASSMGLAVYNEQFF
NA	TRBV27	TRBJ1-2	TRBD1	TGTGCCAGCAGCACGACAGGGATGGGGGACTATGGCTACACCTTC	CASSTTGMGDYGYTF
NA	TRBV5-1	TRBJ2-5	NA	TGCGCCAGCAGCCCAAGATCTAGCGAAAAGACCCAGTACTTC	CASSPRSSEKTQYF
NA	TRBV7-9	TRBJ2-7	TRBD2	TGTGCCAGCAGCTACACAACTAGCGGGGCGTCCTACGAGCAGTACTTC	CASSYTTSGASYEQYF